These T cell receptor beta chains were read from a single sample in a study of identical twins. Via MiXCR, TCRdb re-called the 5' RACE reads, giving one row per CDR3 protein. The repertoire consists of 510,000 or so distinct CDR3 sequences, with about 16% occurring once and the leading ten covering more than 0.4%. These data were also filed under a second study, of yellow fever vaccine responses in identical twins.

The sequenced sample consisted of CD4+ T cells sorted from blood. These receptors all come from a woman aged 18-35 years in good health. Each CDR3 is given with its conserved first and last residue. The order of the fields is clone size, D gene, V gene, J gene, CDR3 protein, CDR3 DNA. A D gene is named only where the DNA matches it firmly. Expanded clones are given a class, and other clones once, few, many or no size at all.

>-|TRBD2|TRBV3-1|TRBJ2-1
CASSQEGGGSDEQFF
TGTGCCAGCAGCCAAGAGGGCGGGGGGTCGGATGAGCAGTTCTTC
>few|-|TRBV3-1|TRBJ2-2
CASSPPGETGELFF
TGTGCCAGCAGCCCTCCAGGGGAGACCGGGGAGCTGTTTTTT
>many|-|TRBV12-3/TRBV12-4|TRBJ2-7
CASSPQSLGYEQYF
TGTGCCAGCAGCCCTCAGTCCCTTGGCTACGAGCAGTACTTC
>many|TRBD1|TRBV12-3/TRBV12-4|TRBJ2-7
CASSSQGADQYEQYF
TGTGCCAGCAGCTCGCAGGGGGCTGACCAGTACGAGCAGTACTTC
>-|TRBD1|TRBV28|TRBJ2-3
CASSPTGFADTQYF
TGTGCCAGCAGTCCGACAGGGTTTGCAGATACGCAGTATTTT
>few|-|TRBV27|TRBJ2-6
CASRPQGFGANVLTF
TGTGCCAGCAGACCGCAGGGATTTGGGGCCAACGTCCTGACTTTC
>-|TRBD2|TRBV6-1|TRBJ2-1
CASRTTSGRAHEQFF
TGTGCCAGCAGGACGACTAGCGGGAGGGCCCATGAGCAGTTCTTC
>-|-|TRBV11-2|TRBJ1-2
CASSSPQGNGYTF
TGTGCCAGCAGCTCCCCACAGGGTAATGGCTACACCTTC
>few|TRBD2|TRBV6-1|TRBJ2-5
CASSEATSGRPGRQETQYF
TGTGCCAGCAGTGAAGCTACTAGCGGGAGGCCAGGGCGCCAAGAGACCCAGTACTTC
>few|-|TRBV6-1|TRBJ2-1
CASSKDRSNYNEQFF
TGTGCCAGCAGTAAAGACAGGTCCAACTACAATGAGCAGTTCTTC
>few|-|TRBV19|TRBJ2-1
CASSIDRGRNEQFF
TGTGCCAGTAGCATAGATAGGGGGAGGAATGAGCAGTTCTTC
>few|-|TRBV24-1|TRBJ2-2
CATSDPRRATTGELFF
TGTGCCACCAGTGATCCAAGGAGGGCAACAACCGGGGAGCTGTTTTTT
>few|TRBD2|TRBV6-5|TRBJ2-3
CASSYTGLAGGDTQYF
TGTGCCAGCAGTTACACGGGACTAGCGGGAGGAGATACGCAGTATTTT
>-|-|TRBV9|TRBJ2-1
CASSVVQGGNEQFF
TGTGCCAGCAGCGTAGTTCAGGGTGGGAATGAGCAGTTCTTC
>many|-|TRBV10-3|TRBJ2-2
CAISRTANTGELFF
TGTGCCATCAGTAGAACCGCAAACACCGGGGAGCTGTTTTTT
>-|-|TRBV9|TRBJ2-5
CASSVGGGLPQETQYF
TGTGCCAGCAGCGTAGGGGGTGGGCTCCCACAAGAGACCCAGTACTTC
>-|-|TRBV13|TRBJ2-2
CASRTSLANTGELFF
TGTGCCAGCAGGACATCACTAGCGAACACCGGGGAGCTGTTTTTT
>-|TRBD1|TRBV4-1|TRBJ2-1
CASSPDRQRSYNEQFF
TGCGCCAGCAGCCCGGACAGGCAACGCTCCTACAATGAGCAGTTCTTC
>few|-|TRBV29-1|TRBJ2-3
CSVVGSPTKNTDTQYF
TGCAGCGTTGTGGGATCTCCGACAAAAAACACAGATACGCAGTATTTT
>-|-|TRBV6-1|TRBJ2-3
CASSHTAGWGRYF
TGTGCCAGCAGCCACACCGCGGGGTGGGGGCGGTATTTT
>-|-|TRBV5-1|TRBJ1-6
CASSPDGGRVSPLHF
TGCGCCAGCAGCCCGGACGGGGGGCGTGTTTCACCCCTCCACTTT
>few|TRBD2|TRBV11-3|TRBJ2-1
CASSSSTPGLAINEQFF
TGTGCCAGCAGCTCATCTACTCCGGGACTAGCTATAAATGAGCAGTTCTTC
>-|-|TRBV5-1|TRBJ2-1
CSSSFPPPPSYNEQFF
TGCTCCAGCAGCTTCCCCCCGCCTCCTTCCTACAATGAGCAGTTCTTC
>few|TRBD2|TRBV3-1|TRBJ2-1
CASSQTSTSSYNEQFF
TGTGCCAGCAGCCAGACTAGCACAAGCTCCTACAATGAGCAGTTCTTC
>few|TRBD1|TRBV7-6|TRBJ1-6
CASSSFRQGDSPLHF
TGTGCCAGCAGCAGTTTCCGACAGGGTGATTCACCCCTCCACTTT
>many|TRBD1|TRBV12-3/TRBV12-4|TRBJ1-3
CASTSNRGGNTIYF
TGTGCCAGTACTTCGAACAGGGGTGGAAACACCATATATTTT
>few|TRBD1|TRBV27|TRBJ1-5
CASSPRGAPGQGENQPQHF
TGTGCCAGCAGTCCGCGAGGAGCTCCGGGACAGGGGGAAAATCAGCCCCAGCATTTT
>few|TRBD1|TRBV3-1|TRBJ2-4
CASSFGTDKNIQYF
TGTGCCAGCAGCTTCGGGACAGACAAAAACATTCAGTACTTC
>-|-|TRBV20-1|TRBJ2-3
CSARGAPTDTQYF
TGCAGTGCTAGAGGGGCTCCAACAGATACGCAGTATTTT
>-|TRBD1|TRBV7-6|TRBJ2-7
CASSFLGTGGFFYF
TGTGCCAGCAGCTTTTTGGGGACAGGGGGCTTTTTTTACTTC
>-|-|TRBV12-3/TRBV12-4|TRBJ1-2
CASSSTTNYGYTF
TGTGCCAGCAGTTCGACAACTAACTATGGCTACACCTTC
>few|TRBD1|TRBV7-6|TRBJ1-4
CASRTGTHEKLFF
TGTGCCAGCAGGACAGGGACTCATGAAAAACTGTTTTTT
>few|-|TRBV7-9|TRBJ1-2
CASSRQYGYTF
TGTGCCAGCAGCCGGCAATATGGCTACACCTTC
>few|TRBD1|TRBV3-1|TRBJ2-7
CASSQGQGASYEQYF
TGTGCCAGCAGTCAAGGACAGGGCGCCTCCTACGAGCAGTACTTC
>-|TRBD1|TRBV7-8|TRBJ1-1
CASSRRDRDTEAFF
TGTGCCAGCAGCAGAAGGGACAGGGACACTGAAGCTTTCTTT
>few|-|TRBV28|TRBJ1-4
CASSWPDREKLFF
TGTGCCAGCAGTTGGCCGGATCGGGAAAAACTGTTTTTT
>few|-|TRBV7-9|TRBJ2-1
CASSPTRVGTYNEQFF
TGTGCCAGCAGTCCCACGCGAGTCGGGACCTACAATGAGCAGTTCTTC
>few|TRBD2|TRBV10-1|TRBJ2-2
CASSVGLASNTGELFF
TGCGCCAGCAGTGTAGGACTAGCGAGTAACACCGGGGAGCTGTTTTTT
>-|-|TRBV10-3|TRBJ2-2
CATRDGTGSGELFF
TGTGCCACCAGGGACGGGACCGGGTCCGGGGAGCTGTTTTTT
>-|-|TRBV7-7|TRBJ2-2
CASSLRTAVGELFF
TGTGCCAGCAGCTTACGGACAGCAGTCGGGGAGCTGTTTTTT
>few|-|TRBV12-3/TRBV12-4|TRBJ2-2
CASRGRGQKFF
TGTGCCAGCCGGGGTCGTGGGCAAAAGTTTTTT
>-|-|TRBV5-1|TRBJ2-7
CASSLGQGTEQYF
TGCGCCAGCAGCTTGGGGCAGGGCACCGAGCAGTACTTC
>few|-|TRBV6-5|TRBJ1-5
CASSYLGHNSNQPQHF
TGTGCCAGCAGTTACTTGGGCCACAATAGCAATCAGCCCCAGCATTTT
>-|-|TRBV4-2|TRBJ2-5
CASSQGPSDQETQYF
TGTGCCAGCAGCCAAGGCCCTAGCGACCAAGAGACCCAGTACTTC
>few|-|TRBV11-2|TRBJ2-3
CASSLDMKVDTQYF
TGTGCCAGCAGCTTAGACATGAAGGTGGATACGCAGTATTTT
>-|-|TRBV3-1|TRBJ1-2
CASSQDVATGGYTF
TGTGCCAGCAGCCAAGATGTGGCCACGGGGGGCTACACCTTC
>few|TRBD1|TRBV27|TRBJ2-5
CASSLTGESWETQYF
TGTGCCAGCAGTTTGACAGGGGAATCGTGGGAGACCCAGTACTTC
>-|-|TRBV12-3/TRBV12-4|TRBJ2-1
CASSLNGANEQFF
TGTGCCAGCAGTTTGAACGGGGCCAATGAGCAGTTCTTC
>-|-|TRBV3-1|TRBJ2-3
CASSLHQEDTQYF
TGTGCCAGCAGCCTTCACCAGGAAGATACGCAGTATTTT
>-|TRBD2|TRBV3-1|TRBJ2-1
CASSQGRTGTRQFF
TGTGCCAGCAGCCAAGGCAGAACCGGGACTAGGCAGTTCTTC
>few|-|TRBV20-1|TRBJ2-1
CSAKRSRDTAYNEQFF
TGCAGTGCTAAAAGGAGTCGGGACACCGCCTACAATGAGCAGTTCTTC
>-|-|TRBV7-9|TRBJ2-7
CASSLGLQGNYYEQYF
TGTGCCAGCAGCTTAGGACTCCAGGGCAATTACTACGAGCAGTACTTC
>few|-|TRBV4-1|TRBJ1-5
CASSHEENSNQPQHF
TGCGCCAGCAGCCATGAAGAGAATAGCAATCAGCCCCAGCATTTT
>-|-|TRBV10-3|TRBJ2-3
CAISGVDRHSSTDTQYF
TGTGCCATCAGTGGCGTAGATCGGCATTCTAGCACAGATACGCAGTATTTT
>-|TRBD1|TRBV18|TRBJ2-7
CASSPDRSHEQYF
TGTGCCAGCTCACCGGACAGGTCGCACGAGCAGTACTTC
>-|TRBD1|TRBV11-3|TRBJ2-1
CASSLELAGGSYNEQFF
TGTGCCAGCAGCTTAGAATTAGCAGGGGGATCCTACAATGAGCAGTTCTTC
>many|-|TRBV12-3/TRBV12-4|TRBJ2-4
CASSLNPGLLQYF
TGTGCCAGCAGTTTAAACCCGGGACTGCTACAGTACTTC
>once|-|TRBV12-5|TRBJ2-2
CASGSPPGELFF
TGTGCTAGTGGGTCCCCCCCCGGGGAGCTGTTTTTT
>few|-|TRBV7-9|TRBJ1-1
CASSFKGGMTDTEAFF
TGTGCCAGCAGCTTTAAGGGGGGGATGACGGACACTGAAGCTTTCTTT
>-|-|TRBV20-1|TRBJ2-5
CSARPAPVEETQYF
TGCAGTGCTAGGCCCGCCCCGGTTGAAGAGACCCAGTACTTC